Each of the 27 T cell receptor beta chains below was sequenced from the same sample in a study of blood T cell repertoires in COVID-19. Only in-frame clones appear in the TCRdb table, and some are missing; sequencing was by immunoSEQ multiplex PCR. This sample has some 14,000 clones, with roughly nine tenths found just once. Sequences were obtained from peripheral blood. These receptors were taken from a human donor in a cohort sampled during active COVID-19.

The CDR3 here is CAQLGGTSGYNEQFF. In nucleotides, the CDR3 is TGTGCCCAGTTGGGGGGGACTAGCGGCTACAATGAGCAGTTCTTC. The V call is TRBV19, the J call TRBJ2-1; TRBD2 matches at 11 bases. CDR3 length: 15 amino acids. V shed 11 bases, J shed 3 bases, and the junction held 9 bases outside the gene matches. The germline V gene encodes CDR1 LNHDA and CDR2 SQIVND (reference sequence).

The V call is TRBV12-5, the J call TRBJ2-5; 7 positions match TRBD2. In germline, CDR1 is LGHNT, CDR2 FRNRAP. Trimming took 7 bases from V and 0 from J; bases not matched to a gene: 11. The CDR3 has 16 residues. The CDR3 coding sequence is TGTGCTAGTGCCCCGGCCCTAGCGGCCAACCAAGAGACCCAGTACTTC. Encoded protein: CASAPALAANQETQYF.

The chain carries TRBV5-1 and TRBJ1-3; D might be TRBD1 (6 bases). Germline V gene lookup returns CDR1 SGHRS and CDR2 YFSETQ. The CDR3 length is 18 residues. The ends were cut back, 0 bases at V and 0 bases at J, with 16 bases in the middle. The chain's CDR3 is CASSLVGGPLLSGNTIYF. As DNA, the CDR3 is TGCGCCAGCAGCTTGGTGGGGGGGCCGCTCCTCTCTGGAAACACCATATATTTT.

The chain carries TRBV19 and TRBJ1-1; 8 bases are a match to TRBD1. Germline V gene lookup returns CDR1 LNHDA and CDR2 SQIVND (reference sequence). V dropped 5 bases and J dropped 4; count of bases not matched to a gene: 12. The CDR3 is 16 residues long. The CDR3 DNA sequence: TGTGCCAGTAGTGGGGTGGTCGGACAGGGTGCCACTGAAGCTTTCTTT. It translates to CASSGVVGQGATEAFF.

The chain joins TRBV2 to TRBJ2-3; D might be TRBD2 (6 bases). The CDR3 length is 15 residues. V was trimmed by 4 bases and J by 0 bases, leaving 11 bases between them. CDR1 and CDR2 from the germline V gene are SNHLY and FYNNEI. Here the CDR3 reads CASSGRRVSTDTQYF. DNA for the CDR3: TGTGCCAGCAGTGGTCGGAGGGTTAGCACAGATACGCAGTATTTT.

This clone was seen a handful of times. This chain uses TRBV9 with TRBJ2-4; 8 bases align to TRBD1. The CDR3 totals 18 residues. Germline V lookup: CDR1 SGDLS, CDR2 YYNGEE. V shed 4 bases, J shed 0 bases, and the junction held 12 bases outside the gene matches. The CDR3 DNA reads as TGTGCCAGCAGCTCAGGACAGGGCCACCGATTAGCCAAAAACATTCAGTACTTC. Protein product: CASSSGQGHRLAKNIQYF. Full variable domain (rest looked up from reference TRBV9 and TRBJ2-4): DSGVTQTPKHLITATGQRVTLRCSPRSGDLSVYWYQQSLDQGLQFLIQYYNGEERAKGNILERFSAQQFPDLHSELNLSSLELGDSALYFCASSSGQGHRLAKNIQYFGAGTRLSVL.

The V and J genes are TRBV5-1 and TRBJ2-3, with a weak D call TRBD1 (6 bases). CDR3 size: 15 residues. V was pared by 3 bases and J by 0 bases, with 11 bases between. Germline V CDR1 and CDR2: SGHRS, YFSETQ. This CDR3 reads CASSSYRASTDTQYF. CDR3 bases: TGCGCCAGCAGCTCGTACAGGGCTAGCACAGATACGCAGTATTTT.

This chain joins TRBV6-5 and TRBJ2-1; D possibly corresponds to TRBD2 (5 bases). CDR3 length equals 13 residues. Germline V CDR1 and CDR2: MNHEY, SVGAGI. Trimming pared 6 bases from V and 5 bases from J, leaving 11 bases between. CDR3 in amino acids: CASRLRENNEQFF. The CDR3, as DNA: TGTGCCAGCAGATTACGGGAAAACAATGAGCAGTTCTTC.

V gene TRBV6-5 combines with J gene TRBJ2-1, with a tentative D call TRBD2 (5 bases). The CDR3 has 16 amino acids. Trimming left V 2 bases short and J 6 bases short, with 17 bases between. Germline CDR1 is MNHEY and CDR2 is SVGAGI. CDR3 protein: CASSYVVAPRPNEQFF. In DNA, the CDR3 is TGTGCCAGCAGTTACGTTGTAGCGCCTAGGCCCAATGAGCAGTTCTTC.

This chain uses TRBV6-5 with TRBJ1-1; no reliable D call. CDR1 and CDR2 (germline): MNHEY, SVGAGI. V lost 6 bases to trimming and J lost 2 bases, with 4 bases between them. The CDR3 has 11 residues. CDR3 protein: CASRLNTEAFF. The CDR3 nucleotides read TGTGCCAGCAGACTCAACACTGAAGCTTTCTTT.

J is TRBJ1-5 and V is TRBV7-9; D remains ambiguous. The V end lost 1 base, the J end lost 4 bases, and 8 bases lay between the germline ends. This CDR3 is built from 14 residues. Germline V CDR1 and CDR2: SEHNR, FQNEAQ (reference sequence). CDR3 sequence reads: CASSLVGRNQPQHF. CDR3 sequence (DNA): TGTGCCAGCAGCTTAGTAGGGAGAAATCAGCCCCAGCATTTT. The full variable domain, completed using reference TRBV7-9 and TRBJ1-5, is DTGVSQNPRHKITKRGQNVTFRCDPISEHNRLYWYRQTLGQGPEFLTYFQNEAQLEKSRLLSDRFSAERPKGSFSTLEIQRTEQGDSAMYLCASSLVGRNQPQHFGDGTRLSIL.

V usage is TRBV14 and J usage is TRBJ1-2, with D unresolved. This CDR3 has 13 residues. V shed 4 bases and J shed 8 bases, with 14 bases lying between them. The germline V gene encodes CDR1 SGHDN and CDR2 FVKESK. The DNA for the CDR3 is TGTGCCAGCAGCCCCATCCGAACGGGGGGCTACACCTTC. Residues: CASSPIRTGGYTF.

CDR3 sequence (DNA): TGTGCCAGTAGTATTATAGGACAGGGTAGGACCGGGGAGCTGTTTTTT. This codes for CASSIIGQGRTGELFF. This chain links TRBV19 with TRBJ2-2, with 8 bases lining up with TRBD1. The CDR3 is 16 residues long. V trimming: 3 bases; J trimming: 5 bases; junction bases outside the gene matches: 8. CDR1 and CDR2 from the germline V gene are LNHDA and SQIVND (reference sequence).

Only one count was recorded for this clone. The rearrangement joins TRBV29-1 to TRBJ1-1; no clear D gene. The germline V gene encodes CDR1 SQVTM and CDR2 ANQGSEA. This CDR3 region has 11 residues. V lost 3 bases and J lost 7, with 9 bases in between. CDR3 protein: CSVDLTFEAFF. The CDR3 region has the DNA TGCAGCGTTGATCTGACATTTGAAGCTTTCTTT.

This clone appeared once. V gene TRBV6-5 combines with J gene TRBJ1-5, with 9 bases identical to TRBD1. The CDR3 totals 16 residues. Unmatched junction bases numbered 4, after V lost 0 bases and J lost 4 bases. Germline V lookup: CDR1 MNHEY, CDR2 SVGAGI. Written as DNA, the CDR3 is TGTGCCAGCAGTTACTCCTACAGGGGGCTAAATCAGCCCCAGCATTTT. Its translation is CASSYSYRGLNQPQHF.

The chain joins TRBV19 to TRBJ2-3; TRBD2 aligns across 13 bases. The CDR3 totals 18 residues. The V gene end was trimmed by 6 bases and the J gene end by 1 base; junction bases not matched to a gene: 10. Germline lookup yields CDR1 LNHDA and CDR2 SQIVND (reference sequence). The chain's CDR3 is CASSPPRLAGGRTDTQYF. For the CDR3, the DNA is TGTGCCAGTAGCCCCCCGAGACTAGCGGGGGGACGCACAGATACGCAGTATTTT.

V gene TRBV29-1 combines with J gene TRBJ1-1; D is ambiguous. The V gene lost 4 bases and the J gene lost 1 base, with 7 bases spanning the gap. Germline assignment: CDR1 SQVTM and CDR2 ANQGSEA. This CDR3 spans 12 amino acids. CDR3 amino acids: CSVVGGNTEAFF. The CDR3 bases are TGCAGCGTTGTTGGAGGGAACACTGAAGCTTTCTTT.

The chain couples TRBV4-2 to TRBJ2-1; 7 bases are a match to TRBD1. Looked up from germline, CDR1 is LGHNA and CDR2 is YNFKEQ. With V trimmed by 4 bases and J by 5 bases, 11 bases remained unmatched. CDR3 length: 16 amino acids. The CDR3 reads CASSLRGGGIDNEQFF. The CDR3 nucleotides are TGTGCCAGCAGCCTACGAGGGGGCGGAATCGACAATGAGCAGTTCTTC.

About this clone itself: The junction departs from the called germline gene at one end, perhaps through a read error. The chain couples TRBV3-1 (or the pseudogene TRBV3-2) to TRBJ2-7; possibly TRBD1 for D (6 bases). Germline lookup yields CDR1 LGHDT and CDR2 YNNKEL (reference sequence). The CDR3 covers 15 residues. CDR3 residues: CAGSQGQGSSYEQYF. In DNA form, the CDR3 reads TGTGCCGGCAGCCAAGGGCAGGGGAGCTCCTACGAGCAGTACTTC.

The V gene is TRBV19, the J gene TRBJ1-1, with D tentatively TRBD1 (5 bases). The CDR3 length is 15 residues. The ends were cut back, 1 base at V and 5 bases at J, with 14 bases in the middle. Per germline, CDR1 LNHDA and CDR2 SQIVND (reference sequence). CDR3 in amino acids: CASSIGTRTRTEAFF. CDR3 DNA sequence: TGTGCCAGTAGTATAGGGACACGAACCCGAACTGAAGCTTTCTTT.

CDR3 in DNA: TGCGCCAGCAGCTTGAGTTCAACAGCCGGCCAAGAGACCCAGTACTTC. It codes for CASSLSSTAGQETQYF. The chain combines TRBV5-1 with TRBJ2-5, with D unclear. Trimming shortened V by 1 base and J by 1 base, and 14 bases separated the two germline ends. Per the germline V gene, CDR1 is SGHRS and CDR2 is YFSETQ. CDR3 length: 16 amino acids.

V usage is TRBV19 and J usage is TRBJ2-5; 13 positions agree with TRBD2. Germline trimming cut 5 bases from V and 4 bases from J; bases unmatched to any gene: 4. Germline assignment: CDR1 LNHDA and CDR2 SQIVND (reference sequence). The CDR3 covers 15 residues. CDR3 region: CASSRTSGSRETQYF. CDR3 DNA sequence: TGTGCCAGTAGTCGGACTAGCGGGAGTAGAGAGACCCAGTACTTC.

V and J are TRBV7-9 and TRBJ2-7; D possibly corresponds to TRBD2 (7 bases). V lost 2 bases to trimming and J lost 2 bases, with 22 bases between them. The CDR3 spans 18 residues. Germline assignment: CDR1 SEHNR and CDR2 FQNEAQ (reference sequence). The CDR3 sequence: CASSLIPFGGDITYEQYF. The CDR3 nucleotides are TGTGCCAGCAGCTTAATCCCCTTTGGGGGGGACATTACCTACGAGCAGTACTTC.

This chain links TRBV23-1 with TRBJ2-1; tentative D call: TRBD2 (5 bases). TRBV23-1 is placed among ORFs of uncertain function. This CDR3 is 22 amino acids long. Trimming left V 3 bases short and J 8 bases short, with 38 bases between. The CDR3 sequence: CASSQGRPLRPTVRCGFYEQFF. As DNA, the CDR3 is TGCGCCAGCAGTCAGGGGAGACCCCTACGGCCTACTGTACGGTGTGGTTTCTATGAGCAGTTCTTC.

The chain uses TRBV3-1 (or the pseudogene TRBV3-2) and TRBJ2-7; TRBD2 aligns across 9 bases. Trimming at V came to 3 bases and at J to 0 bases, leaving 0 bases not matched to a gene. The germline V gene encodes CDR1 LGHDT and CDR2 YNNKEL (reference sequence). This CDR3 contains 14 residues. The DNA for the CDR3 is TGTGCCAGCAGCCAGACTAGCGGCTCCTACGAGCAGTACTTC. Residues: CASSQTSGSYEQYF.

This sequence joins TRBV9 and TRBJ1-1, with a tentative D call TRBD1 (6 bases). Looked up from germline, CDR1 is SGDLS and CDR2 is YYNGEE. The ends were cut back, 8 bases at V and 5 bases at J, with 16 bases in the middle. The CDR3 spans 13 residues. The CDR3 sequence: CASSRGWETEAFF. The CDR3 region has the DNA TGTGCCAGTAGCAGGGGATGGGAAACTGAAGCTTTCTTT.

This chain links TRBV2 with TRBJ2-2, with 8 bases that match TRBD1. CDR3 size: 15 residues. Germline V CDR1 and CDR2: SNHLY, FYNNEI. J gave up 6 bases and V 2 bases, and 5 bases lay outside the gene matches. In DNA, the CDR3 is TGTGCCAGCAGTGAAACCCCACAGGGGGCCGGGGAGCTGTTTTTT. Translated, it gives CASSETPQGAGELFF.